Listed here are 21 T cell receptor beta chains from one sample, sequenced in a study of T cell responses to AZD1222 COVID-19 vaccine. Sequenced by immunoSEQ multiplex PCR; TCRdb stores in-frame clones only, minus some. Of 100,000 to 150,000 clones detected, approximately 85% appear once; the ten largest clones hold around 1.6%. The specimen was peripheral blood, collected on day 0 of AZD1222 vaccination. The receptor source for this set is an adult in good health.

The J gene is TRBJ1-6, the V gene TRBV6-4; D is unclear. The ends were cut back, 1 base at V and 6 bases at J, with 7 bases in the middle. There are 14 residues in the CDR3. Germline CDR1 is MRHNA and CDR2 is SNTAGT. The chain's CDR3 is CASSDFSANSPLHF. DNA for the CDR3: TGTGCCAGCAGTGACTTCTCTGCTAATTCACCCCTCCACTTT.

This clone has more than one count but fewer than ten. V is TRBV30 and J is TRBJ2-5; TRBD2 agrees at 7 bases. The J segment lost 4 bases and the V segment lost 0 bases, leaving 5 bases of the junction unmatched. CDR3 length equals 14 residues. Germline V gives CDR1 GTSNPN, CDR2 SVGIG (reference sequence). CDR3 sequence (DNA): TGTGCCTGGAGTGTAGGGACTATGCGAGAGACCCAGTACTTC. Protein sequence: CAWSVGTMRETQYF.

The V gene is TRBV7-8, the J gene TRBJ2-2; 7 positions agree with TRBD1. CDR3 size: 15 residues. The V and J ends lost 5 bases and 2 bases, in that order; junction bases with no gene match: 5. The germline gives CDR1 SGHVS, CDR2 FQNEAQ. The CDR3 DNA sequence: TGTGCCAGCAGCCGACAGGGCCCTAACACCGGGGAGCTGTTTTTT. Protein sequence: CASSRQGPNTGELFF. Filled out from reference TRBV7-8 and TRBJ2-2, the complete variable domain reads GAGVSQSPRYKVAKRGQDVALRCDPISGHVSLFWYQQALGQGPEFLTYFQNEAQLDKSGLPSDRFFAERPEGSVSTLKIQRTQQEDSAVYLCASSRQGPNTGELFFGEGSRLTVL.

This chain uses TRBV7-9 with TRBJ2-7, with 7 bases aligning to TRBD2. CDR1 and CDR2 (germline): SEHNR, FQNEAQ (reference sequence). After removal of 3 bases from V and 4 bases from J, the junction contained 6 bases not matched to a gene. CDR3 length equals 14 residues. The CDR3 sequence: CASSLGGSPYEQYF. The DNA for the CDR3 is TGTGCCAGCAGCTTGGGCGGGAGTCCTTACGAGCAGTACTTC.

In its sample, this clone was seen a few times. V usage is TRBV7-2 and J usage is TRBJ2-5, with 9 bases fitting TRBD2. The CDR3 is made up of 15 amino acids. The germline V gene encodes CDR1 SGHTA and CDR2 FQGNSA. V lost 2 bases, J lost 1 base, and 2 bases stayed unmatched. The CDR3 DNA follows: TGTGCCAGCAGCTTATCTAGCGGGGTCCAAGAGACCCAGTACTTC. Translating gives CASSLSSGVQETQYF.

The chain recombines TRBV19 with TRBJ1-5, with TRBD1 identical over 7 bases. J gave up 3 bases and V 5 bases, and 10 bases lay outside the gene matches. Germline V gene data show CDR1 as LNHDA and CDR2 as SQIVND (reference sequence). The CDR3 runs to 16 residues. The CDR3 is CASSGRDRGFNQPQHF. CDR3 nucleotide sequence: TGTGCCAGTAGTGGACGGGACAGAGGTTTCAATCAGCCCCAGCATTTT.

The chain carries TRBV3-1 (or the pseudogene TRBV3-2) and TRBJ2-1; 12 bases align to TRBD2. With 6 bases clipped from V and 8 bases from J, the junction kept 8 bases outside the gene matches. The CDR3 contains 15 residues. Germline V gene lookup returns CDR1 LGHDT and CDR2 YNNKEL (reference sequence). The CDR3 loop reads CASSHTGLAGYEQFF. The CDR3 DNA is TGTGCCAGCAGTCATACGGGACTAGCGGGCTATGAGCAGTTCTTC.

The J gene is TRBJ2-5, the V gene TRBV29-1; no definite D call. Germline loops: CDR1 SQVTM, CDR2 ANQGSEA. V was trimmed by 4 bases and J by 4 bases, leaving 4 bases between them. This CDR3 is built from 10 residues. Here the CDR3 reads CSVAGETQYF. CDR3 DNA: TGCAGCGTTGCAGGAGAGACCCAGTACTTC.

The chain recombines TRBV27 with TRBJ1-6, with 7 nucleotides matching TRBD1. The CDR3 consists of 16 residues. CDR1 is MNHEY, CDR2 SMNVEV, per germline (reference sequence). The V and J ends lost 5 bases and 9 bases, in that order; junction bases with no gene match: 13. The CDR3: CASSPTTGRIGSPLHF. The CDR3 region has the DNA TGTGCCAGCAGTCCAACGACAGGGCGTATTGGTTCACCCCTCCACTTT.

The CDR3, as DNA: TGTGCCAGCAGCCGACAGACCTACGGTGAGCAGTTCTTC. Translating gives CASSRQTYGEQFF. The V and J genes are TRBV14 and TRBJ2-1; D is possibly TRBD1 (5 bases). The V end was cut by 4 bases, the J end by 9 bases, with 13 bases between. This CDR3 is 13 amino acids long. CDR1 is SGHDN and CDR2 is FVKESK in the germline V gene. The variable domain in full, completed from reference TRBV14 and TRBJ2-1, reads EAGVTQFPSHSVIEKGQTVTLRCDPISGHDNLYWYRRVMGKEIKFLLHFVKESKQDESGMPNNRFLAERTGGTYSTLKVQPAELEDSGVYFCASSRQTYGEQFFGPGTRLTVL.

The CDR3: CASSYSVLAVPYEQYF. The CDR3 DNA sequence: TGTGCCAGCAGTTACTCGGTCTTGGCGGTCCCCTACGAGCAGTACTTC. J is TRBJ2-7 and V is TRBV6-5; D is unclear. The germline gives CDR1 MNHEY, CDR2 SVGAGI. The CDR3 contains 16 residues. The V end was cut by 0 bases, the J end by 2 bases, with 14 bases between.

This chain joins TRBV5-1 and TRBJ1-6; TRBD1 matches at 8 bases. Per germline, CDR1 SGHRS and CDR2 YFSETQ. The V segment lost 1 base and the J segment 7 bases; nucleotides outside the gene matches: 10. This CDR3 comprises 17 residues. In DNA form, the CDR3 reads TGCGCCAGCAGCTTGAACTTCAGGACAGGGAAGAATTCACCCCTCCACTTT. This encodes CASSLNFRTGKNSPLHF.

The rearrangement joins TRBV4-1 to TRBJ2-5, with D unresolved. This CDR3 contains 13 residues. Looked up from germline, CDR1 is MGHRA and CDR2 is YSYEKL. V dropped 0 bases and J dropped 5 bases, with 7 bases sitting between them. The DNA for the CDR3 is TGCGCCAGCAGCCAAGAGAAAGGGGAGACCCAGTACTTC. Protein product: CASSQEKGETQYF.

The rearrangement links TRBV19 to TRBJ1-5, with 8 bases lining up with TRBD1. Trimming took 7 bases from V and 7 from J; bases not matched to a gene: 9. From germline, CDR1 is LNHDA and CDR2 SQIVND (reference sequence). The CDR3 has 14 residues. CDR3 sequence (DNA): TGTGCCAGTAAAGAAACAGGGGGAGGGCAGCCCCAGCATTTT. Translation gives CASKETGGGQPQHF.

This chain uses TRBV4-1 with TRBJ1-4; 8 bases map to TRBD1. There are 14 residues in the CDR3. The V gene end was trimmed by 5 bases and the J gene end by 8 bases; junction bases not matched to a gene: 7. The germline V gene has CDR1 MGHRA and CDR2 YSYEKL. The chain's CDR3 is CASSYRQGPEKLFF. CDR3 nucleotide sequence: TGCGCCAGCAGCTACCGACAGGGGCCCGAAAAACTGTTTTTT.

The chain has TRBV11-2 and TRBJ1-1; D unclear. Looked up from germline, CDR1 is SGHAT and CDR2 is FQNNGV. The CDR3 covers 12 residues. With 4 bases removed from V and 5 bases from J, the gap between germline ends came to 8 bases. In DNA form, the CDR3 reads TGTGCCAGCAGCTCCATCGGGACTGAAGCTTTCTTT. Residues: CASSSIGTEAFF.

This chain uses TRBV6-5 with TRBJ1-2; 8 bases are a match to TRBD1. CDR3 length: 14 amino acids. Germline values: CDR1 MNHEY, CDR2 SVGAGI. Losses at the gene ends were 4 bases for V and 6 bases for J; bases not matched to a gene: 7. As DNA, the CDR3 is TGTGCCAGCAGTTCCGCCGGGACAGGCAATGGCTACACCTTC. It translates to CASSSAGTGNGYTF.

The CDR3 loop is CASSPRNLHEQYF. CDR3 coding DNA: TGTGCCAGCAGCCCCCGGAACCTCCACGAGCAGTACTTC. The J gene is TRBJ2-7, the V gene TRBV3-1 (or the pseudogene TRBV3-2); no clear D. Trimming cost V 4 bases and J 5 bases, with 12 bases left between them. This CDR3 has 13 residues. The germline V gene has CDR1 LGHDT and CDR2 YNNKEL (reference sequence).

This clone has only a few counts. J is TRBJ1-5 and V is TRBV3-1 (or the pseudogene TRBV3-2); D call uncertain. Per the germline V gene, CDR1 is LGHDT and CDR2 is YNNKEL (reference sequence). The CDR3 loop spans 13 amino acids. V was trimmed by 1 base and J by 7 bases, leaving 8 bases between them. The CDR3 nucleotides are TGTGCCAGCAGCCAAGGGCCCGACCAGCCCCAGCATTTT. Protein product: CASSQGPDQPQHF.

The chain joins TRBV4-1 to TRBJ1-1; weak D call: TRBD1 (5 bases). From germline, CDR1 is MGHRA and CDR2 YSYEKL. This CDR3 is built from 13 residues. The ends were cut back, 3 bases at V and 7 bases at J, with 12 bases in the middle. The CDR3 DNA is TGCGCCAGCAGCCACAGGGACCCCCGTGAAGCTTTCTTT. The encoded protein is CASSHRDPREAFF.

This chain uses TRBV18 with TRBJ2-7; D tentatively fits TRBD1 or TRBD2 (5 bases each). This CDR3 has 15 residues. Germline V gives CDR1 KGHSH, CDR2 LQKENI. The V end was cut by 3 bases, the J end by 6 bases, with 18 bases between. The CDR3 region is CASSPSSGRRLEQYF. The CDR3 coding sequence is TGTGCCAGCTCACCGAGTTCAGGGAGACGTCTCGAGCAGTACTTC. The full variable domain, with the rest looked up from reference TRBV18 and TRBJ2-7, is NAGVMQNPRHLVRRRGQEARLRCSPMKGHSHVYWYRQLPEEGLKFMVYLQKENIIDESGMPKERFSAEFPKEGPSILRIQQVVRGDSAAYFCASSPSSGRRLEQYFGPGTRLTVT.